Presented here are 10 T cell receptor beta chains from one specimen sequenced in a study of blood T cell repertoires in COVID-19. Repertoires were generated with immunoSEQ multiplex PCR, while TCRdb's copy carries only in-frame clones and drops some. The sample gives about 240,000 clones, roughly 87% of which show up once; about 7% is in the top ten. Material: peripheral blood. These receptors originate from a man aged 60 to 69 who had recovered from COVID-19.

This rearrangement joins TRBV6-6 to TRBJ2-7; TRBD1 aligns across 10 bases. The CDR3 consists of 14 residues. V gave up 6 bases and J gave up 3 bases; unmatched junction bases: 5. Germline V gene data show CDR1 as MNHNY and CDR2 as SVGAGI (reference sequence). The CDR3 nucleotides read TGTGCCAGCAGGGGGACAGGGGCAAACTACGAGCAGTACGTC. As protein: CASRGTGANYEQYV.

This chain joins TRBV19 and TRBJ1-2; unclear D gene. Trimming left V 3 bases short and J 5 bases short, with 10 bases between. CDR3 length equals 13 residues. Germline V gene data show CDR1 as LNHDA and CDR2 as SQIVND (reference sequence). CDR3 sequence (DNA): TGTGCCAGTAGTATGCGGGCAGCTTATGGCTACACCTTC. This translates into CASSMRAAYGYTF.

In this sample, this clone turned up a few times. This chain connects TRBV5-6 to TRBJ2-7; a weak D match, TRBD1 (5 bases). The CDR3 is 13 residues long. V lost 5 bases, J lost 4 bases, and 13 bases lay in between. Germline V CDR1 and CDR2: SGHDT, YYEEEE. CDR3 sequence (DNA): TGTGCCAGCAGTGACAGATTAAATTACGAGCAGTACGTC. Its translation is CASSDRLNYEQYV.

This clone was seen more than once but under ten times. One end of the junction is discordant with germline, which a read error may explain. DNA of the CDR3: TGTGCCAGTAGTGTCATGACAGGGAACTCTGAAGCTTTCTTT. It specifies CASSVMTGNSEAFF. The V call is TRBV19, the J call TRBJ1-1; TRBD1 agrees at 7 bases. The CDR3 consists of 14 residues. Per the germline V gene, CDR1 is LNHDA and CDR2 is SQIVND (reference sequence).

The CDR3 DNA is TGTGCCAGCAGCGTAGGGACAAACCCTGGAGAGCAGTACGTC. It is translated as CASSVGTNPGEQYV. The chain uses TRBV7-8 and TRBJ2-7, with D perhaps TRBD1 (6 bases). The germline gives CDR1 SGHVS, CDR2 FQNEAQ. With 5 bases removed from V and 7 bases from J, the gap between germline ends came to 18 bases. The CDR3 covers 14 residues.

The chain links TRBV12-3 or TRBV12-4 to TRBJ2-3; tentative D call: TRBD1 (5 bases). V gave up 3 bases and J gave up 4 bases, with 8 bases separating them. The length of the CDR3 is 13 residues. In DNA, the CDR3 is TGTGCCAGCAGTTTGGGCAGGGCAGATACGCAGTATTTT. This translates into CASSLGRADTQYF.

This clone has just one count. The chain's CDR3 is CASSLGHLSGNTIYF. Written as DNA, the CDR3 is TGCGCCAGCAGCTTGGGACATCTCTCTGGAAACACCATATATTTT. The chain is built from TRBV5-1 and TRBJ1-3; D is ambiguous. The germline CDR1 and CDR2 sequences are SGHRS and YFSETQ. This CDR3 has 15 amino acids. Trimming stripped 0 bases from V and 0 bases from J, with 7 bases between.

The V call is TRBV10-3, the J call TRBJ2-7; perhaps TRBD1 as D (6 bases). CDR1 and CDR2 from the germline V gene are ENHRY and SYGVKD. The V and J ends lost 0 bases and 3 bases respectively, with 18 bases between them. This CDR3 has 17 amino acids. CDR3 residues: CAISESRGGEKLYEQYV. CDR3 in DNA: TGTGCCATCAGTGAGTCTCGAGGGGGAGAGAAGCTCTACGAGCAGTACGTC.

This chain links TRBV5-6 with TRBJ1-5; 8 bases line up with TRBD1. Trimming cost V 4 bases and J 8 bases; bases outside gene matches: 11. The CDR3 extends over 15 amino acids. Germline CDR1 is SGHDT and CDR2 is YYEEEE. The CDR3 nucleotides are TGTGCCAGCAGCCGCGGACAGGGAGGACTTGAGCCCCAGCATTTT. Its protein is CASSRGQGGLEPQHF.

This clone was observed a single time. The chain recombines TRBV5-4 with TRBJ1-2; D possibly corresponds to TRBD1 (5 bases). Per germline, CDR1 SGHNT and CDR2 YYREEE (reference sequence). V lost 3 bases, J lost 4 bases, and 19 bases lay in between. This CDR3 has 16 amino acids. The CDR3 spells CASSYGTARPSYGYTF. CDR3 DNA: TGTGCCAGCAGCTACGGGACTGCTCGCCCCTCCTATGGCTACACCTTC. The full variable domain, its missing parts supplied by reference TRBV5-4 and TRBJ1-2, is ETGVTQSPTHLIKTRGQQVTLRCSSQSGHNTVSWYQQALGQGPQFIFQYYREEENGRGNFPPRFSGLQFPNYSSELNVNALELDDSALYLCASSYGTARPSYGYTFGSGTRLTVV.